The entry below describes one T cell receptor beta chain. Its specificity is unknown. The repertoire was sequenced with immunoSEQ multiplex PCR; TCRdb's copy has only in-frame clones and lacks some. The table records about 110,000 clones, 86% of them present only once. The sample comes from a study of cytomegalovirus exposure and HLA in healthy donors. Germline V CDR1 and CDR2: LNHDA, SQIVND (reference sequence). V was trimmed by 4 bases and J by 2 bases, leaving 18 bases between them. This CDR3 has 17 residues. General study results and limits: Most sequenced TCRs were rare (though some public TCRs occurred in many donors). In the approximately 130 validation repertoires, a later analysis found that first-cohort TCR clusters tended to co-occur.

This clonotype was sampled from a woman aged 18-30 years in good health and CMV-seropositive. Material for sequencing was PBMCs. The chain carries TRBV19 and TRBJ2-1; D is unclear. The CDR3 loop reads CASSTNLRSRAYNEQFF. In DNA form, the CDR3 reads TGTGCCAGTAGTACCAACCTGCGGTCACGGGCCTACAATGAGCAGTTCTTC.